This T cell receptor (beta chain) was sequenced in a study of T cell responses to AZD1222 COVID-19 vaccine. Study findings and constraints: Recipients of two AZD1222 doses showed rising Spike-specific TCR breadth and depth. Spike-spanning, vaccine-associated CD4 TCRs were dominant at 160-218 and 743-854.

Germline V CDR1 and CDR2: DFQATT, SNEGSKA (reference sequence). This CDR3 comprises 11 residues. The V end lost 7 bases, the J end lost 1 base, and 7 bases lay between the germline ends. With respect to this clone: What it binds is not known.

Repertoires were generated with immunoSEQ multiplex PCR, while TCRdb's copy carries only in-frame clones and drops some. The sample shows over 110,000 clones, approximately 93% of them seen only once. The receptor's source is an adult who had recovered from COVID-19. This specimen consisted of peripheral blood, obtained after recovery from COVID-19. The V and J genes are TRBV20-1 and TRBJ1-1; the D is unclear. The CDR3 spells CSGTENTEAFF. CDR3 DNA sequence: TGCAGTGGGACGGAGAACACTGAAGCTTTCTTT.